This T cell receptor beta chain emerged from a study of OX40 agonist ivuxolimab in advanced cancers. Study at large: Every 2 weeks, ivuxolimab was infused into the patients intravenously at between 0.01 and 10 mg/kg. Mean age about 60 years, range about 20 to 79; around 80% male. The study's findings and limits: Dosing at 0.1 to 3.0 mg/kg was accompanied by clonal expansion of CD4+ and CD8+ blood T cells by week 6.

To note about this clone: Antigen: not known.

TCRdb's copy holds only in-frame clones and misses some; the assay was immunoSEQ multiplex PCR. The data hold under 30,000 clones, with roughly four fifths observed a single time. Blood samples were obtained at baseline, cycle 4 day 1, and cycle 7 day 1. Trimming stripped 6 bases from V and 1 base from J, with 11 bases between. This CDR3 has 14 amino acids. Germline loops: CDR1 SNHLY, CDR2 FYNNEI. Here the sequenced sample was CD4+ or CD8+ T cells sorted from blood, taken in a trial of the OX40 agonist ivuxolimab. The TCR comes from an adult with an advanced solid tumor such as melanoma, head and neck, liver or kidney cancer. The chain is built from TRBV2 and TRBJ2-3; D is unresolved. DNA for the CDR3: TGTGCCAGCAGCGGCAGGCCACGCACAGATACGCAGTATTTT. Translated, it gives CASSGRPRTDTQYF.